This entry features one T cell receptor beta chain sequence. Per the authors' pipeline: Estimation of nucleated cell counts was performed using reference gene primer amplification. Using immunoSEQ multiplex PCR, the repertoire was profiled, and TCRdb retains in-frame clones only, with some absent. V, J and clone size are those of that table, while D and trimming were read from the DNA. There are over 90,000 clones in the sample; around 84% occur only once, and 10% to 15% lies in the top ten. This record belongs to a study of blood T cell repertoires in COVID-19. Study-level background: The samples span acute and convalescent COVID-19 from the United States, Italy and Spain. In each case, the material was cDNA or gDNA derived from T cells, B-cell-depleted T cells, or PBMCs.

Trimming took 4 bases from V and 6 from J; bases not matched to a gene: 7. The length of the CDR3 is 17 residues. Germline V gene sequence: CDR1 LGHDT, CDR2 YNNKEL (reference sequence). The sample comprised peripheral blood. The TCR comes from a woman in her sixties in a cohort sampled during active or convalescent COVID-19. The chain employs TRBV3-1 (or the pseudogene TRBV3-2) and TRBJ1-6; 12 bases fit TRBD1. The CDR3 region has the DNA TGTGCCAGCAGCCGCCAAGTGGGACAGGGGGCTAATTCACCCCTCCACTTT. Its protein product is CASSRQVGQGANSPLHF.